This TCR beta chain was captured in a study of CD8 T cells in ankylosing spondylitis. The CDR3 totals 15 residues. V shed 3 bases and J shed 6 bases, with 18 bases lying between them. TCRdb ran MiXCR on the 5' RACE reads and lists one entry per CDR3 protein. This table holds 250,000 to 300,000 distinct CDR3 sequences, 18% found once. General observations from the study: A TCR beta motif of several highly homologous variants appeared characteristic of ankylosing spondylitis blood.

A remark on this clonotype: The antigen is not known.

The sequencing input was blood, either unsorted or a sorted T cell fraction (not recorded which). This chain joins TRBV12-3 or TRBV12-4 and TRBJ2-7, with D perhaps TRBD2 (6 bases). This TCR was recovered from a male donor with ankylosing spondylitis or in good health (not recorded which). CDR3 sequence reads: CASSFPPGAFSEQYF. The DNA for the CDR3 is TGTGCCAGCAGTTTCCCCCCGGGAGCATTTTCCGAGCAGTACTTC.